One and the same sample provided the 20 T cell receptor beta chains below, sequenced in a study of blood T cell repertoires in COVID-19. Assay: immunoSEQ multiplex PCR; the TCRdb copy retains only in-frame clones and omits some. The sample yields approximately 130,000 clones, 88% seen once. Sample: peripheral blood. These receptors were taken from a man between 50 and 59 years old with acute or convalescent COVID-19.

V and J are TRBV3-1 (or the pseudogene TRBV3-2) and TRBJ2-5; D perhaps matches TRBD2 (5 bases). The CDR3 totals 14 residues. V was cut by 1 base and J by 3 bases, with 9 bases left in between. Germline CDR1 is LGHDT and CDR2 is YNNKEL (reference sequence). The CDR3 reads CASSQVGLEETQYF. DNA of the CDR3: TGTGCCAGCAGCCAAGTTGGACTCGAAGAGACCCAGTACTTC.

V is TRBV30 and J is TRBJ1-3; 7 positions agree with TRBD1. The CDR3 is 13 amino acids. Germline loops: CDR1 GTSNPN, CDR2 SVGIG (reference sequence). V gave up 5 bases and J gave up 5 bases; unmatched junction bases: 6. CDR3 sequence reads: CAWDREDRNTIYF. Here the CDR3 DNA reads TGTGCCTGGGACAGGGAGGATAGAAACACCATATATTTT.

The genes are TRBV7-9 and TRBJ1-4, with D possibly being TRBD1 (5 bases). This CDR3 has 16 residues. Trimming pared 7 bases from V and 6 bases from J, leaving 21 bases between. From germline, CDR1 is SEHNR and CDR2 FQNEAQ (reference sequence). Here the CDR3 DNA reads TGTGCCAGCAACGTTACGTTTCAGGGTGCTCATGAAAAACTGTTTTTT. Translating it yields CASNVTFQGAHEKLFF.

CDR3 DNA: TGTGCCAGCAGGGGTAGCGGGATTGGCACAGATACGCAGTATTTT. Residues: CASRGSGIGTDTQYF. The chain combines TRBV2 with TRBJ2-3; 8 nucleotides agree with TRBD2. The CDR3 length is 15 residues. The junction had 6 bases not matched to a gene; V was cut back by 6 bases and J by 1 base. Germline values: CDR1 SNHLY, CDR2 FYNNEI.

The V gene is TRBV9, the J gene TRBJ2-1, with 7 bases aligning to TRBD2. Germline loops: CDR1 SGDLS, CDR2 YYNGEE. Unmatched junction bases numbered 6, after V lost 5 bases and J lost 4 bases. This CDR3 is built from 14 residues. CDR3 DNA: TGTGCCAGCAGAGAGGGGACTACTTACAATGAGCAGTTCTTC. It encodes CASREGTTYNEQFF.

This sequence joins TRBV9 and TRBJ2-2; 14 bases line up with TRBD2. Losses at the gene ends were 1 base for V and 3 bases for J; bases not matched to a gene: 8. Germline lookup yields CDR1 SGDLS and CDR2 YYNGEE. The CDR3 runs 19 residues. CDR3 DNA: TGTGCCAGCAGCGTATACGACAGGGGACTAGCGGGAGACACCGGGGAGCTGTTTTTT. The encoded protein is CASSVYDRGLAGDTGELFF.

V usage is TRBV24-1 and J usage is TRBJ1-4; weak D call: TRBD1 (5 bases). Trimming pared 4 bases from V and 5 bases from J, leaving 10 bases between. The CDR3 is 14 amino acids. Germline V gene sequence: CDR1 KGHDR, CDR2 SFDVKD. CDR3 DNA sequence: TGTGCCACCAGTGAGGGGCAGATGAATGAAAAACTGTTTTTT. Its protein is CATSEGQMNEKLFF.

This chain links TRBV2 with TRBJ2-2, with 11 bases lining up with TRBD2. Germline CDR1 reads SNHLY; CDR2 reads FYNNEI. Losses at the gene ends were 8 bases for V and 1 base for J; bases not matched to a gene: 6. The CDR3 sequence is 16 residues long. CDR3 DNA sequence: TGTGCCAGCCGGGCTAGCGGGGGGAAGAACACCGGGGAGCTGTTTTTT. Encoded protein: CASRASGGKNTGELFF.

This chain links TRBV3-1 (or the pseudogene TRBV3-2) with TRBJ2-7, with 7 bases fitting TRBD2. The CDR3 runs 17 residues. Germline-derived CDR1 and CDR2 are LGHDT and YNNKEL (reference sequence). The trim removed 0 bases at V and 1 base at J, leaving 9 bases unmatched. CDR3 residues: CASSQDRELAESYEQYF. The DNA for the CDR3 is TGTGCCAGCAGCCAAGATAGGGAGCTAGCGGAATCCTACGAGCAGTACTTC.

The CDR3 sequence is CASSLTGEGQPQHF. The CDR3 coding sequence is TGTGCCAGCAGCCTGACAGGGGAAGGTCAGCCCCAGCATTTT. The chain couples TRBV7-2 to TRBJ1-5; 8 bases align to TRBD1. Per the germline V gene, CDR1 is SGHTA and CDR2 is FQGNSA. J was trimmed by 6 bases and V by 5 bases; bases with no gene match: 6. The CDR3 is 14 amino acids.

This chain connects TRBV2 to TRBJ2-7, with 11 positions matching TRBD2. With V trimmed by 7 bases and J by 1 base, 15 bases remained unmatched. Germline values: CDR1 SNHLY, CDR2 FYNNEI. CDR3 length: 18 residues. The CDR3 reads CASKTGIKRLAGSYEQYF. The DNA for the CDR3 is TGTGCCAGCAAGACGGGGATAAAGAGACTAGCGGGGTCCTACGAGCAGTACTTC. The variable domain in full, completed from reference TRBV2 and TRBJ2-7, reads EPEVTQTPSHQVTQMGQEVILRCVPISNHLYFYWYRQILGQKVEFLVSFYNNEISEKSEIFDDQFSVERPDGSNFTLKIRSTKLEDSAMYFCASKTGIKRLAGSYEQYFGPGTRLTVT.

The CDR3 nucleotides read TGTGCCAGCAGCCCTATCAGGGTCGTGTCTGGCACTGAAGCTTTCTTT. Translated, it gives CASSPIRVVSGTEAFF. This chain joins TRBV6-2 or TRBV6-3 and TRBJ1-1, with D maybe TRBD1 (5 bases). CDR1 is MNHEY and CDR2 is SVGEGT in the germline V gene. The CDR3 totals 16 residues. V lost 6 bases and J 4 bases, leaving 21 bases between the germline ends.

This clone has just a few counts. The rearrangement joins TRBV19 to TRBJ1-1; no reliable D call. CDR3 length: 14 amino acids. CDR1 is LNHDA, CDR2 SQIVND, per germline (reference sequence). Between the trimmed V and J ends, which lost 7 bases and 2 bases, there was a span of 14 bases. CDR3 sequence (DNA): TGTGCCAGTACGGTTAGCGCGAGAAACACTGAAGCTTTCTTT. It specifies CASTVSARNTEAFF.

This sequence joins TRBV6-2 or TRBV6-3 and TRBJ1-2, with TRBD1 matching 9 bases. V shed 0 bases and J 8 bases; nucleotides not matched to a gene: 13. Germline CDR1 reads MNHEY; CDR2 reads SVGEGT. There are 17 residues in the CDR3. The CDR3 DNA reads as TGTGCCAGCAGTTACTCGGGCGGACAGGGGCCCCTCGGGGGCTACACCTTC. The encoded protein is CASSYSGGQGPLGGYTF.

CDR3 sequence (DNA): TGTGCCAGTAGTTTAGGACTAGCGGGAGCGTCTGGCACAGATACGCAGTATTTT. Its protein is CASSLGLAGASGTDTQYF. This chain joins TRBV19 and TRBJ2-3; TRBD2 aligns across 13 bases. The germline V gene encodes CDR1 LNHDA and CDR2 SQIVND (reference sequence). With 5 bases clipped from V and 1 base from J, the junction kept 9 bases outside the gene matches. The CDR3 is 18 amino acids. Looking up the rest from reference TRBV19 and TRBJ2-3 gives the full variable domain: DGGITQSPKYLFRKEGQNVTLSCEQNLNHDAMYWYRQDPGQGLRLIYYSQIVNDFQKGDIAEGYSVSREKKESFPLTVTSAQKNPTAFYLCASSLGLAGASGTDTQYFGPGTRLTVL.

The chain links TRBV12-5 to TRBJ2-1; possibly TRBD2 for D (5 bases). Germline V gives CDR1 LGHNT, CDR2 FRNRAP. V was clipped by 6 bases and J by 2 bases, with 14 bases between them. CDR3 size: 15 residues. The CDR3 DNA reads TGTGCTAGTGGAGGCGAGGGATTCCCCTACAATGAGCAGTTCTTC. Encoded protein: CASGGEGFPYNEQFF.

The rearrangement uses TRBV5-4 and TRBJ2-3, with D unresolved. Per the germline V gene, CDR1 is SGHNT and CDR2 is YYREEE (reference sequence). The ends were cut back, 6 bases at V and 0 bases at J, with 14 bases in the middle. CDR3 length: 15 residues. CDR3 loop: CASTLPGSSTDTQYF. Written as DNA, the CDR3 is TGTGCCAGCACCTTACCGGGTTCTAGCACAGATACGCAGTATTTT.

This clone was seen a single time. The rearrangement joins TRBV4-2 to TRBJ2-1; 11 positions match TRBD2. CDR1 LGHNA and CDR2 YNFKEQ come from the germline V gene. The CDR3 sequence is 12 residues long. V gave up 8 bases and J gave up 10 bases; unmatched junction bases: 4. In nucleotides, the CDR3 is TGTGCCAGCCTAGCGGGAGGTGGAGAGCAGTTCTTC. As protein: CASLAGGGEQFF.

This rearrangement joins TRBV23-1 to TRBJ2-2; D is undetermined. TRBV23-1 is designated an ORF whose function remains uncertain. This CDR3 region has 14 residues. V lost 0 bases and J lost 7, with 9 bases in between. The CDR3 reads CASSQSTESGELFF. The CDR3 bases are TGCGCCAGCAGTCAATCTACTGAAAGCGGGGAGCTGTTTTTT.

The V gene is TRBV19, the J gene TRBJ1-3; unclear D gene. Germline CDR1 LNHDA, CDR2 SQIVND (reference sequence). CDR3 length: 14 residues. Trimming took 2 bases from V and 0 from J, leaving 5 bases between them. The CDR3 DNA reads TGTGCCAGTAGTATAACAGTCTCTGGAAACACCATATATTTT. It yields the protein CASSITVSGNTIYF.